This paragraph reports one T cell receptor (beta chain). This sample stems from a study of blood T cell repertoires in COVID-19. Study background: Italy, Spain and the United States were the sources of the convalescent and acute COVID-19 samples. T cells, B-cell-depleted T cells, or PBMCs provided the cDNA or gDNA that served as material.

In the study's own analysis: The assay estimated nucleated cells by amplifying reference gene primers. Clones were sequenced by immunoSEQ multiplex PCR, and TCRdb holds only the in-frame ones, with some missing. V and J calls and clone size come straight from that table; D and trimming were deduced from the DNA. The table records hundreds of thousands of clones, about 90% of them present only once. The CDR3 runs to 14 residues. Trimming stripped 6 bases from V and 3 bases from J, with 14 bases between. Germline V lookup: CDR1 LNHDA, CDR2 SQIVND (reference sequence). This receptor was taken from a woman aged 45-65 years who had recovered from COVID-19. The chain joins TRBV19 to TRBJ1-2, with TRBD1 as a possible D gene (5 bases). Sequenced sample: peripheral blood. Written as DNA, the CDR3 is TGTGCCAGTAGGCGACAGTCAGACTACTATGGCTACACCTTC. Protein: CASRRQSDYYGYTF. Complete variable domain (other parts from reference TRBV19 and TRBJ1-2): DGGITQSPKYLFRKEGQNVTLSCEQNLNHDAMYWYRQDPGQGLRLIYYSQIVNDFQKGDIAEGYSVSREKKESFPLTVTSAQKNPTAFYLCASRRQSDYYGYTFGSGTRLTVV.